Presented here are 12 T cell receptor beta chains from one specimen sequenced in a study of cytomegalovirus exposure and HLA in healthy donors. The primer mix had 60 Vbeta and 13 Jbeta primers. TCRdb keeps only in-frame clones here, not all; method: immunoSEQ multiplex PCR. The sample gives roughly 160,000 clones, approximately 80% of which show up once; approximately 1.6% is in the top ten. The sequenced material came from PBMCs. The source is a woman in her thirties in good health and CMV-seronegative.

The chain employs TRBV27 and TRBJ1-1, with D possibly being TRBD1 (5 bases). From germline, CDR1 is MNHEY and CDR2 SMNVEV (reference sequence). V shed 3 bases and J shed 6 bases, with 11 bases lying between them. The CDR3 length is 13 residues. The CDR3 nucleotides read TGTGCCAGCAGTTTGGGGCAGTACTCTGAAGCTTTCTTT. Protein product: CASSLGQYSEAFF.

This clone appeared once. V is TRBV7-2 and J is TRBJ1-4, with D possibly matching TRBD1 (5 bases). The CDR3 runs to 15 residues. The V gene's germline CDR1 is SGHTA and CDR2 FQGNSA. Trimming stripped 2 bases from V and 3 bases from J, with 10 bases between. CDR3 sequence: CASSLPGGANEKLFF. In DNA form, the CDR3 reads TGTGCCAGCAGCTTACCCGGAGGGGCTAATGAAAAACTGTTTTTT.

This chain uses TRBV30 with TRBJ1-2; D remains ambiguous. Germline V gene data show CDR1 as GTSNPN and CDR2 as SVGIG (reference sequence). The CDR3 totals 15 residues. The V end was cut by 0 bases, the J end by 0 bases, with 11 bases between. The CDR3 is CAWSVPLSANYGYTF. The DNA of the CDR3 is TGTGCCTGGAGTGTACCCCTTTCAGCTAACTATGGCTACACCTTC.

J is TRBJ2-7 and V is TRBV4-3; the match to TRBD1 covers 11 bases. The length of the CDR3 is 15 residues. Trimming took 1 base from V and 4 from J; bases not matched to a gene: 3. CDR1 and CDR2 from the germline V gene are LGHNA and YSLEER. Written as DNA, the CDR3 is TGCGCCAGCAGCCAAGGGGACAGGGGGGAGTACGAGCAGTACTTC. Its translation is CASSQGDRGEYEQYF.

The chain has TRBV14 and TRBJ2-2; 7 bases align to TRBD1. CDR3 length: 15 amino acids. V was clipped by 6 bases and J by 4 bases; unmatched bases: 8. Per the germline V gene, CDR1 is SGHDN and CDR2 is FVKESK. This CDR3 reads CASRSTGNPTGELFF. CDR3 bases: TGTGCCAGCAGGTCGACAGGGAACCCCACCGGGGAGCTGTTTTTT.

The chain is built from TRBV10-3 and TRBJ2-5, with no clear D. The germline V gene encodes CDR1 ENHRY and CDR2 SYGVKD. This CDR3 contains 15 residues. Between the trimmed V and J ends, which lost 2 bases and 3 bases, there was a span of 13 bases. The DNA of the CDR3 is TGTGCCATCAGTGAGGGGCACGACCGGAAAGAGACCCAGTACTTC. Its protein product is CAISEGHDRKETQYF.

This chain joins TRBV15 and TRBJ1-5; D ambiguous. CDR1 and CDR2 from the germline V gene are LNHNV and YYDKDF (reference sequence). V was trimmed by 0 bases and J by 4 bases, leaving 10 bases between them. This CDR3 is built from 15 residues. The CDR3 DNA is TGTGCCACCAGCAGAGATAGGTCGCGGAATCAGCCCCAGCATTTT. Its protein is CATSRDRSRNQPQHF.

The chain employs TRBV19 and TRBJ1-1; tentatively, D is TRBD1 (5 bases). Germline V gene data show CDR1 as LNHDA and CDR2 as SQIVND (reference sequence). V was shortened by 5 bases and J by 10 bases, with 23 bases between the two germline ends. The CDR3 is made up of 15 amino acids. The CDR3 DNA reads as TGTGCCAGTAGTCCGAGCCCGGGACTACAACGGTTAGCTTTCTTT. It codes for CASSPSPGLQRLAFF.

This clone was found a few times. An end of the junction differs from the germline gene, which may be a read error. The gene calls are TRBV6-5 and TRBJ1-2; no definite D call. Per germline, CDR1 MNHEY and CDR2 SVGAGI. The CDR3 is 12 amino acids. The CDR3 sequence: CASSSGFYGYPF. The DNA of the CDR3 is TGTGCCAGCAGTTCCGGGTTCTATGGCTACCCCTTC.

The chain combines TRBV25-1 with TRBJ2-1, with 8 bases lining up with TRBD2. With V trimmed by 6 bases and J by 2 bases, 0 bases remained unmatched. This CDR3 is 13 amino acids long. The germline CDR1 and CDR2 sequences are MGHDK and SYGVNS. The CDR3 reads CASRLAAYNEQFF. The CDR3 DNA sequence: TGTGCCAGCAGACTAGCGGCCTACAATGAGCAGTTCTTC. Drawing the rest from reference TRBV25-1 and TRBJ2-1, the complete variable domain is EADIYQTPRYLVIGTGKKITLECSQTMGHDKMYWYQQDPGMELHLIHYSYGVNSTEKGDLSSESTVSRIRTEHFPLTLESARPSHTSQYLCASRLAAYNEQFFGPGTRLTVL.

The chain recombines TRBV7-8 with TRBJ2-7, with 11 bases that match TRBD2. CDR3 length: 18 amino acids. V lost 3 bases to trimming and J lost 5 bases; unmatched junction nucleotides: 15. Germline CDR1 is SGHVS and CDR2 is FQNEAQ. This chain's CDR3 is CASSFTTLLAGGNHEQYF. The CDR3 region has the DNA TGTGCCAGCAGCTTCACCACCCTCCTAGCGGGAGGTAATCACGAGCAGTACTTC.

This chain connects TRBV5-8 to TRBJ2-5, with 7 bases that match TRBD1. Germline lookup yields CDR1 SGHTS and CDR2 YDEGEE. The CDR3 has 13 amino acids. Unmatched junction bases numbered 6, after V lost 5 bases and J lost 5 bases. The CDR3 protein is CASRLTGMETQYF. CDR3 bases: TGTGCCAGCAGATTGACAGGGATGGAGACCCAGTACTTC.